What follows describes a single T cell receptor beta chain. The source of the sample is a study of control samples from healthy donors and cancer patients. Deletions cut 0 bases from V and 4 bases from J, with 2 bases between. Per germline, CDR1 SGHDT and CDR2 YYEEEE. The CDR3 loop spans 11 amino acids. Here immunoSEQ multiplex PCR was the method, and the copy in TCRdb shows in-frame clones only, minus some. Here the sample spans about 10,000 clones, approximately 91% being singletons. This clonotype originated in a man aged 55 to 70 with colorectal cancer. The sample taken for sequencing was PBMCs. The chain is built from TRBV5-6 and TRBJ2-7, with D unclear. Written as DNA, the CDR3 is TGTGCCAGCAGCTTGGGTTACGAGCAGTACTTC. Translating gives CASSLGYEQYF.